Reported below is one T cell receptor (beta chain). Germline V gives CDR1 SGHTA, CDR2 FQGNSA. V gave up 1 base and J gave up 1 base; unmatched junction bases: 4. The CDR3 length is 15 residues. PCR was performed a second time for 7 to 11 cycles using a sample-barcoded 5' primer and a J-beta primer mix. TCRdb independently ran MiXCR on the 5' RACE reads; one entry per CDR3 protein. The data contain roughly 800,000 distinct CDR3 sequences, 55% to 75% of them singletons. The sample originates from a study of blood T cells in healthy people across ages. The chain has TRBV7-2 and TRBJ2-7; 7 bases match TRBD2. The clonotype was recovered from a young man in good health. Source material: blood. CDR3 coding DNA: TGTGCCAGCAGCTTAGGTCCTAGCGGTTCCTACGAGCAGTACTTC. This codes for CASSLGPSGSYEQYF.